This T cell receptor beta chain was identified in a study of cytomegalovirus exposure and HLA in healthy donors. The study, taken as a whole, reports: On later analysis, the bulk of CMV-associated TCR beta chains appeared to be HLA-restricted. Presence/absence analyses assumed roughly uniform sequencing depth across donors.

This clone has a handful of counts. Its antigen is undetermined. This CDR3 spans 16 amino acids. Per the germline V gene, CDR1 is SEHNR and CDR2 is FQNEAQ (reference sequence). Trimming cost V 4 bases and J 1 base, with 17 bases left between them. Primers: 60 Vbeta forward and 13 Jbeta reverse. Clones were read by immunoSEQ multiplex PCR, and TCRdb kept only the in-frame ones, dropping some. The sample holds roughly 80,000 clones, 67% seen once. Input material: PBMCs. The V and J genes are TRBV7-9 and TRBJ2-7; possibly TRBD1 for D (6 bases). The clonotype comes from a woman aged 50 to 60 in good health and CMV-seropositive. CDR3 bases: TGTGCCAGCAGCTCTCAAACAGGGTTGTATTCCTACGAGCAGTACTTC. Protein sequence: CASSSQTGLYSYEQYF.